Each of the 18 T cell receptor beta chains below was sequenced from the same sample in a study of T cell responses to AZD1222 COVID-19 vaccine (dated by TCRdb to the early 2020s). The library was generated by the immunoSEQ multiplex PCR assay. TCRdb mirrors the immuneACCESS table, restricted to in-frame sequences. Some clones are absent from its copies; in checked studies, under half trace to an unresolved V gene, and the reason for the others is unknown. The sample includes some 150,000 clones, with about 94% observed a single time. Of the sample, under 6.5% falls within the top ten clones. This sample's time point label indicates: baseline before first vaccination. This specimen was peripheral blood, taken on day 0 of AZD1222 vaccination. The receptors stem from an adult in good health.

The chain combines TRBV2 with TRBJ2-2; 7 positions agree with TRBD1. With 4 bases clipped from V and 2 bases from J, the junction kept 4 bases outside the gene matches. Germline V CDR1 and CDR2: SNHLY, FYNNEI. The CDR3 spans 15 residues. CDR3 region: CASSGRDRNTGELFF. CDR3 DNA: TGTGCCAGCAGTGGCCGGGACAGAAACACCGGGGAGCTGTTTTTT.

This chain uses TRBV6-1 with TRBJ1-6; a weak D match, TRBD1 (5 bases). V gave up 1 base and J gave up 8 bases, with 12 bases separating them. Germline V gives CDR1 MNHNS, CDR2 SASEGT. The CDR3 is 15 amino acids. The CDR3 spells CASSEVLQEYSPLHF. The CDR3 DNA reads TGTGCCAGCAGTGAAGTTTTACAGGAATATTCACCCCTCCACTTT.

This clone has just one count. This chain uses TRBV5-1 with TRBJ2-1; possibly TRBD2 for D (5 bases). Looked up from germline, CDR1 is SGHRS and CDR2 is YFSETQ. V lost 0 bases to trimming and J lost 6 bases, with 13 bases between them. CDR3 length equals 15 residues. CDR3 residues: CASSLGTALINEQFF. DNA for the CDR3: TGCGCCAGCAGCTTGGGGACTGCACTAATCAATGAGCAGTTCTTC.

The genes are TRBV6-5 and TRBJ2-7; 8 nucleotides align to TRBD2. Trimming took 6 bases from V and 0 from J; bases not matched to a gene: 7. CDR3 length: 15 amino acids. Germline V lookup: CDR1 MNHEY, CDR2 SVGAGI. CDR3 in amino acids: CASRGSGGASYEQYF. CDR3 coding DNA: TGTGCCAGCAGGGGGAGCGGGGGAGCCTCCTACGAGCAGTACTTC.

V gene TRBV30 combines with J gene TRBJ2-7; D is uncertain. Germline values: CDR1 GTSNPN, CDR2 SVGIG (reference sequence). The CDR3 sequence is 13 residues long. V gave up 0 bases and J gave up 2 bases, with 8 bases separating them. In DNA form, the CDR3 reads TGTGCCTGGAGTGTTCCCAAGACCTACGAGCAGTACTTC. It codes for CAWSVPKTYEQYF.

This chain uses TRBV5-4 with TRBJ1-3; D is uncertain. The germline CDR1 and CDR2 sequences are SGHNT and YYREEE (reference sequence). The CDR3 is made up of 13 amino acids. Trimming stripped 1 base from V and 0 bases from J, with 2 bases between. CDR3 sequence (DNA): TGTGCCAGCAGCTTGCGCTCTGGAAACACCATATATTTT. Protein sequence: CASSLRSGNTIYF.

The J gene is TRBJ1-5, the V gene TRBV30; D is perhaps TRBD1 (6 bases). The V and J ends lost 0 bases and 3 bases respectively, with 9 bases between them. Germline V lookup: CDR1 GTSNPN, CDR2 SVGIG (reference sequence). The CDR3 sequence is 14 residues long. The CDR3 nucleotides are TGTGCCTGGAGTGTCCAGGGGAACAATCAGCCCCAGCATTTT. This gives the protein CAWSVQGNNQPQHF.

In this sample, this clone turned up once. The chain combines TRBV21-1 with TRBJ1-1; the table's D call, TRBD1, was not checked against the DNA. TRBV21-1 is a known pseudogene. This CDR3 has 15 amino acids. The chain's CDR3 is CASSQGSRLNTEAFF. The CDR3 DNA follows: TGTGCCAGCAGCCAAGGGTCCAGGCTGAACACTGAAGCTTTCTTT.

The V and J genes are TRBV29-1 and TRBJ1-1; D gene ambiguous. With 1 base removed from V and 2 bases from J, the gap between germline ends came to 17 bases. The germline gives CDR1 SQVTM, CDR2 ANQGSEA. The CDR3 is 16 amino acids. The CDR3 spells CSVEGGRAVINTEAFF. As DNA, the CDR3 is TGCAGCGTTGAAGGGGGAAGGGCAGTGATAAACACTGAAGCTTTCTTT.

V usage is TRBV7-8 and J usage is TRBJ2-7; D is unresolved. CDR1 and CDR2 (germline): SGHVS, FQNEAQ. The V end was cut by 3 bases, the J end by 3 bases, with 12 bases between. The CDR3 is 14 amino acids. This CDR3 is CASSFGHSYYEQYF. CDR3 coding DNA: TGTGCCAGCAGCTTTGGGCACTCCTACTACGAGCAGTACTTC.

The chain uses TRBV30 and TRBJ1-1; 7 positions match TRBD1. The CDR3 covers 14 residues. CDR1 and CDR2 from the germline V gene are GTSNPN and SVGIG (reference sequence). V shed 7 bases, J shed 3 bases, and the junction held 11 bases outside the gene matches. The chain's CDR3 is CALAPDDRDTEAFF. CDR3 DNA sequence: TGTGCCTTGGCCCCGGACGACAGGGACACTGAAGCTTTCTTT.

The rearrangement joins TRBV5-5 to TRBJ2-7; 7 nucleotides align to TRBD2. CDR3 length equals 14 residues. Unmatched junction bases numbered 3, after V lost 1 base and J lost 2 bases. Germline CDR1 is SGHKS and CDR2 is YYEKEE (reference sequence). CDR3 in amino acids: CASSLFGTTYEQYF. The CDR3 DNA reads as TGTGCCAGCAGCTTGTTCGGGACTACCTACGAGCAGTACTTC. The full variable domain, rest sourced from reference TRBV5-5 and TRBJ2-7, is DAGVTQSPTHLIKTRGQQVTLRCSPISGHKSVSWYQQVLGQGPQFIFQYYEKEERGRGNFPDRFSARQFPNYSSELNVNALLLGDSALYLCASSLFGTTYEQYFGPGTRLTVT.

The chain links TRBV4-1 to TRBJ2-3; 11 bases agree with TRBD2. The V segment lost 3 bases and the J segment 4 bases; nucleotides outside the gene matches: 9. The germline gives CDR1 MGHRA, CDR2 YSYEKL. The CDR3 runs to 17 residues. CDR3: CASSQAAWGLAADTQYF. Written as DNA, the CDR3 is TGCGCCAGCAGCCAGGCTGCTTGGGGACTAGCGGCAGATACGCAGTATTTT.

This clone is labeled medium-sized. The V gene is TRBV7-9, the J gene TRBJ2-5, with D perhaps TRBD1 or TRBD2 (5 bases each). This CDR3 region has 16 residues. V lost 1 base and J lost 0, with 12 bases in between. The germline V gene encodes CDR1 SEHNR and CDR2 FQNEAQ (reference sequence). The CDR3 region has the DNA TGTGCCAGCAGCTTAGGAGGGACGGACTACCAAGAGACCCAGTACTTC. As protein: CASSLGGTDYQETQYF.

This chain links TRBV3-1 (or the pseudogene TRBV3-2) with TRBJ2-1, with D perhaps matching TRBD1 or TRBD2 (6 bases each). Germline assignment: CDR1 LGHDT and CDR2 YNNKEL (reference sequence). Trimming took off 1 base at V and 7 bases at J, with 14 bases between the two ends. CDR3 length: 15 amino acids. Here the CDR3 DNA reads TGTGCCAGCAGCCAAGCGGGGGCAGGCGGGAATGAGCAGTTCTTC. Residues: CASSQAGAGGNEQFF.

This chain joins TRBV5-1 and TRBJ2-1, with D perhaps matching TRBD2 (6 bases). The CDR3 runs to 14 residues. CDR1 is SGHRS, CDR2 YFSETQ, per germline. V dropped 0 bases and J dropped 8 bases, with 12 bases sitting between them. In DNA, the CDR3 is TGCGCCAGCAGCTTGGGGTCCCCGGGGGATGAGCAGTTCTTC. Translation gives CASSLGSPGDEQFF.

This clone appeared once. The chain links TRBV5-1 to TRBJ1-6, with 7 bases identical to TRBD1. V lost 0 bases and J lost 7; bases outside the gene matches: 4. The CDR3 is 15 amino acids. Germline CDR1 SGHRS, CDR2 YFSETQ. The CDR3, as DNA: TGCGCCAGCAGCTTGGAAGGGGGCGGGAATTCACCCCTCCACTTT. Encoded protein: CASSLEGGGNSPLHF. The full variable domain, rest sourced from reference TRBV5-1 and TRBJ1-6, is KAGVTQTPRYLIKTRGQQVTLSCSPISGHRSVSWYQQTPGQGLQFLFEYFSETQRNKGNFPGRFSGRQFSNSRSEMNVSTLELGDSALYLCASSLEGGGNSPLHFGNGTRLTVT.

V is TRBV6-1 and J is TRBJ1-6; TRBD1 is a possible D gene (5 bases). V was pared by 2 bases and J by 7 bases, with 12 bases between. CDR3 size: 15 residues. From germline, CDR1 is MNHNS and CDR2 SASEGT. CDR3 nucleotide sequence: TGTGCCAGCAGTGAAATGGAGGGGAACAATTCACCCCTCCACTTT. It is translated as CASSEMEGNNSPLHF.